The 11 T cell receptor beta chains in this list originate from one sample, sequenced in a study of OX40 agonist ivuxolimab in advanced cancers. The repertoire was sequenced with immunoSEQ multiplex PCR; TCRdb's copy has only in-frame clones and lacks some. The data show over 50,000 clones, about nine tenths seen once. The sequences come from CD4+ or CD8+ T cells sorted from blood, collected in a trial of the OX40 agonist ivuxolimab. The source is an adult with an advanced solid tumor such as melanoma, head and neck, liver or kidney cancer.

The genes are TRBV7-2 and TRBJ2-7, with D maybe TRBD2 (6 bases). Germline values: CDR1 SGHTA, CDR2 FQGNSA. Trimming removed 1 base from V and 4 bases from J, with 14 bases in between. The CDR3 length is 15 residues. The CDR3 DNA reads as TGTGCCAGCAGCTTAGGGGGGGACCGAACTTACGAGCAGTACTTC. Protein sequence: CASSLGGDRTYEQYF.

The CDR3 DNA follows: TGTGCCAGCAGTCCCGGGAGGGCCGGTAACAATGAGCAGTTCTTC. This codes for CASSPGRAGNNEQFF. The gene calls are TRBV28 and TRBJ2-1, with 8 bases matching TRBD2. V lost 5 bases to trimming and J lost 5 bases; unmatched junction nucleotides: 8. Germline V gene sequence: CDR1 MDHEN, CDR2 SYDVKM. The CDR3 is made up of 15 amino acids. The whole variable domain, filled in from reference TRBV28 and TRBJ2-1, reads DVKVTQSSRYLVKRTGEKVFLECVQDMDHENMFWYRQDPGLGLRLIYFSYDVKMKEKGDIPEGYSVSREKKERFSLILESASTNQTSMYLCASSPGRAGNNEQFFGPGTRLTVL.

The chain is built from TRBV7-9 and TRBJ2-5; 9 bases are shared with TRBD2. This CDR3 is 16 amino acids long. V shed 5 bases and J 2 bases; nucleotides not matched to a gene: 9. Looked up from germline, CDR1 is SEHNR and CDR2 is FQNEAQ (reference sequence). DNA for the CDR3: TGTGCCAGCAGCCTAGAGGCGGGAGGGCCTCAAGAGACCCAGTACTTC. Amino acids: CASSLEAGGPQETQYF.

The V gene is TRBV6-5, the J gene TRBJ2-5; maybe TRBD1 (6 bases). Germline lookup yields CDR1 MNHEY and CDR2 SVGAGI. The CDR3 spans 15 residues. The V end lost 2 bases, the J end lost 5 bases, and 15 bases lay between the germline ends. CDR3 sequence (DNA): TGTGCCAGCAGTTACGGGGGTTGGGGGCGGGAGACCCAGTACTTC. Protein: CASSYGGWGRETQYF.

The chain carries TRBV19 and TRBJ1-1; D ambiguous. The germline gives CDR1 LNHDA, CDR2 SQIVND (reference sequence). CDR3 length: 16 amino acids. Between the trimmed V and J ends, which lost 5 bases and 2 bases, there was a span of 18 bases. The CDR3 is CASSRSSQFLNTEAFF. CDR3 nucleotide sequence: TGTGCCAGTAGTCGATCCTCCCAGTTTTTAAACACTGAAGCTTTCTTT.

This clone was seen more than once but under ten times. The CDR3 spells CASSRDRINPGANVLTF. As DNA, the CDR3 is TGCGCCAGCAGTAGGGACAGGATTAACCCTGGGGCCAACGTCCTGACTTTC. V and J are TRBV4-3 and TRBJ2-6, with 8 positions matching TRBD1. V lost 6 bases and J lost 2; bases outside the gene matches: 9. This CDR3 comprises 17 residues. Germline CDR1 is LGHNA and CDR2 is YSLEER.

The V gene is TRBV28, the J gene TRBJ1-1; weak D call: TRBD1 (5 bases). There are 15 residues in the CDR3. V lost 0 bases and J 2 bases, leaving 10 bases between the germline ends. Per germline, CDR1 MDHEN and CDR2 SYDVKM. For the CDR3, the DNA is TGTGCCAGCAGTTTATGGACAGCAAAAAACACTGAAGCTTTCTTT. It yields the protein CASSLWTAKNTEAFF.

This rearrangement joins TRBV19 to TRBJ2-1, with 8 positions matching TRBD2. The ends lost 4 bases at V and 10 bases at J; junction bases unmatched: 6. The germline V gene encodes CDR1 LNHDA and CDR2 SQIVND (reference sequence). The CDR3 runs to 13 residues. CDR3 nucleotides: TGTGCCAGTAGTACACAGGGACTAGGGGAGCAGTTCTTC. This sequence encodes CASSTQGLGEQFF.

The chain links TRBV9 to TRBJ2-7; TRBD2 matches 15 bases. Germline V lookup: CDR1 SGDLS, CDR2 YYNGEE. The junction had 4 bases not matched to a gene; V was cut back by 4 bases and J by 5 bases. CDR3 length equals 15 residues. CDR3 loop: CASSTGTSGRNEQYF. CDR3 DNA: TGTGCCAGCAGCACGGGGACTAGCGGGAGGAACGAGCAGTACTTC.

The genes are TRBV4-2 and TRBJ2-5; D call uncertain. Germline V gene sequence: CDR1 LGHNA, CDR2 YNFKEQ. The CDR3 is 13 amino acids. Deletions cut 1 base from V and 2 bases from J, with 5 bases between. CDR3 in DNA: TGTGCCAGCAGCCAAGGGGATCAAGAGACCCAGTACTTC. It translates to CASSQGDQETQYF.

The CDR3 DNA reads as TGTGCCAGCAGCTTCCAGACAGGGGGGAATGAGCAGTTCTTC. This sequence encodes CASSFQTGGNEQFF. J is TRBJ2-1 and V is TRBV7-2, with TRBD1 matching 9 bases. After removal of 3 bases from V and 7 bases from J, the junction contained 4 bases not matched to a gene. The CDR3 runs 14 residues. Germline lookup yields CDR1 SGHTA and CDR2 FQGNSA.